This entry lists 28 T cell receptor beta chains sequenced from one sample in a study of cytomegalovirus exposure and HLA in healthy donors (dated by TCRdb to the late 2010s). The method was the immunoSEQ multiplex PCR assay. For the multiplex PCR, a mixture combining 60 forward primers for TCR Vbeta segments and 13 reverse primers for TCR Jbeta segments was used. TCRdb took over this immuneACCESS table, retaining in-frame rearrangements with V and J assigned. Such tables are incomplete; in checked studies, under half of the missing clones stem from an unresolved V gene, and the remainder is unexplained. The sample table shows 150,000 to 200,000 clones, and about 10% are seen once. The ten top clones hold 1% to 1.5% of the sample. The sample comprised PBMCs. These receptors originate from a woman aged 25 to 39 in good health and CMV-seropositive.

In this sample, this clone turned up a few times. V and J are TRBV27 and TRBJ2-7; 11 positions agree with TRBD2. The V gene's germline CDR1 is MNHEY and CDR2 SMNVEV (reference sequence). CDR3 length: 14 residues. Trimming removed 7 bases from V and 5 bases from J; junction bases left unmatched: 7. In DNA form, the CDR3 reads TGTGCCAGCAATCCCACTAGCGGGAGCCACGAGCAGTACTTC. Protein sequence: CASNPTSGSHEQYF.

The chain couples TRBV6-1 to TRBJ2-7, with 8 bases lining up with TRBD1. There are 14 residues in the CDR3. V dropped 6 bases and J dropped 6; count of bases not matched to a gene: 10. Looked up from germline, CDR1 is MNHNS and CDR2 is SASEGT. Here the CDR3 reads CASSLDRGKGEQYF. CDR3 in DNA: TGTGCCAGCAGCTTAGACAGGGGTAAAGGCGAGCAGTACTTC.

The chain employs TRBV7-2 and TRBJ2-5, with a tentative D call TRBD2 (6 bases). Germline values: CDR1 SGHTA, CDR2 FQGNSA. This CDR3 has 14 residues. With 0 bases removed from V and 4 bases from J, the gap between germline ends came to 9 bases. CDR3 sequence (DNA): TGTGCCAGCAGCTTAGCGGGAGGAGTAGAGACCCAGTACTTC. It codes for CASSLAGGVETQYF.

The table lists this clone with a few counts. This rearrangement joins TRBV2 to TRBJ2-1, with D possibly matching TRBD2 (7 bases). Germline-derived CDR1 and CDR2 are SNHLY and FYNNEI. The CDR3 totals 13 residues. Trimming left V 7 bases short and J 12 bases short, with 19 bases between. The DNA of the CDR3 is TGTGCCAGCAATGGGGGGCGGAGGGAGGGGCAGTTCTTC. This gives the protein CASNGGRREGQFF.

This clone was observed a few times. This sequence joins TRBV2 and TRBJ2-3, with 8 bases identical to TRBD2. This CDR3 region has 17 residues. Germline-derived CDR1 and CDR2 are SNHLY and FYNNEI. V gave up 6 bases and J gave up 5 bases; unmatched junction bases: 16. The CDR3 DNA reads as TGTGCCAGCAGGGGGGGTTACGGGAGGGCCGGACGAGATACGCAGTATTTT. This codes for CASRGGYGRAGRDTQYF.

CDR3 loop: CASSPTSALNEQFF. The CDR3, as DNA: TGCGCCAGCAGTCCAACTAGCGCACTCAATGAGCAGTTCTTC. The V gene is TRBV10-1, the J gene TRBJ2-1, with TRBD2 identical over 7 bases. The V gene's germline CDR1 is WNHNN and CDR2 SYGVQD (reference sequence). Trimming cost V 5 bases and J 6 bases; bases outside gene matches: 7. There are 14 residues in the CDR3.

This chain joins TRBV30 and TRBJ1-2, with D hard to call. CDR1 is GTSNPN and CDR2 is SVGIG in the germline V gene (reference sequence). The CDR3 spans 12 residues. The V and J ends lost 1 base and 8 bases respectively, with 11 bases between them. CDR3 in amino acids: CAWSETGSGYTF. The CDR3 DNA follows: TGTGCCTGGAGTGAGACGGGATCAGGCTACACCTTC.

This rearrangement joins TRBV5-1 to TRBJ2-2; 9 bases agree with TRBD1. The germline V gene encodes CDR1 SGHRS and CDR2 YFSETQ. The CDR3 covers 16 residues. V dropped 0 bases and J dropped 1; count of bases not matched to a gene: 1. CDR3 coding DNA: TGCGCCAGCAGCTTGGCGGGACAGGGGAACACCGGGGAGCTGTTTTTT. Its translation is CASSLAGQGNTGELFF.

This clone was detected only a few times. This chain connects TRBV27 to TRBJ2-5; TRBD1 matches 8 bases. J was trimmed by 5 bases and V by 5 bases; bases with no gene match: 7. Germline V lookup: CDR1 MNHEY, CDR2 SMNVEV (reference sequence). CDR3 size: 14 residues. The CDR3 DNA follows: TGTGCCAGCAGTGCCAGGACAGGGCGGGAGACCCAGTACTTC. Protein sequence: CASSARTGRETQYF.

This clone was counted between two and nine times. The chain carries TRBV7-9 and TRBJ2-1; D is unclear. This CDR3 is built from 12 residues. The V gene's germline CDR1 is SEHNR and CDR2 FQNEAQ (reference sequence). Deletions cut 4 bases from V and 3 bases from J, with 4 bases between. CDR3 coding DNA: TGTGCCAGCAGCTACTACTACAATGAGCAGTTCTTC. It is translated as CASSYYYNEQFF.

This clone was counted a few times. This chain links TRBV6-6 with TRBJ2-7; perhaps TRBD2 as D (6 bases). Trimming cost V 2 bases and J 5 bases, with 16 bases left between them. This CDR3 contains 15 residues. In germline, CDR1 is MNHNY, CDR2 SVGAGI (reference sequence). The CDR3 loop is CASSYPSGSIHEQYF. The CDR3 DNA reads TGTGCCAGCAGTTACCCGTCCGGGAGTATCCACGAGCAGTACTTC.

This clone turned up a few times. The V and J genes are TRBV5-1 and TRBJ1-4, with D unclear. Deletions cut 3 bases from V and 8 bases from J, with 11 bases between. This CDR3 region has 13 residues. Germline assignment: CDR1 SGHRS and CDR2 YFSETQ. CDR3 amino acids: CASSSPGAEKLFF. The CDR3, as DNA: TGCGCCAGCAGCTCCCCCGGAGCGGAAAAACTGTTTTTT.

This clone occurred a few times. The conserved phenylalanine or tryptophan normally closing the CDR3 is absent here, so this likely arose from a read error. The chain links TRBV6-5 to TRBJ1-1; no firm D call. CDR1 is MNHEY, CDR2 SVGAGI, per germline. V gave up 5 bases and J gave up 7 bases, with 14 bases separating them. The CDR3 runs 13 residues. CDR3 loop: CASSRGPTNEAFV. CDR3 coding DNA: TGTGCCAGCAGTCGAGGGCCCACTAATGAAGCTTTCGTT.

The chain couples TRBV4-1 to TRBJ1-2; D call uncertain. This CDR3 region has 15 residues. V was pared by 1 base and J by 4 bases, with 13 bases between. The germline V gene encodes CDR1 MGHRA and CDR2 YSYEKL. In nucleotides, the CDR3 is TGCGCCAGCAGCCAAGTTAAAGACACGACCTATGGCTACACCTTC. The encoded protein is CASSQVKDTTYGYTF.

In this sample, this clone turned up a few times. The rearrangement uses TRBV2 and TRBJ2-1, with TRBD1 matching over 8 bases. From germline, CDR1 is SNHLY and CDR2 FYNNEI. This CDR3 is 16 amino acids long. V gave up 4 bases and J gave up 10 bases; unmatched junction bases: 15. CDR3 region: CASSVNRDRTQREQFF. The CDR3 DNA follows: TGTGCCAGCAGTGTCAACCGGGACAGGACTCAAAGGGAGCAGTTCTTC.

This clone has more than one count but fewer than ten. This rearrangement joins TRBV9 to TRBJ2-1; D gene uncertain. The CDR3 length is 15 residues. Trimming cost V 0 bases and J 4 bases, with 11 bases left between them. The germline CDR1 and CDR2 sequences are SGDLS and YYNGEE. CDR3: CASSVAGLGYNEQFF. CDR3 DNA sequence: TGTGCCAGCAGCGTAGCTGGGCTTGGGTACAATGAGCAGTTCTTC. The entire variable domain, with the rest obtained from reference TRBV9 and TRBJ2-1, is as follows: DSGVTQTPKHLITATGQRVTLRCSPRSGDLSVYWYQQSLDQGLQFLIQYYNGEERAKGNILERFSAQQFPDLHSELNLSSLELGDSALYFCASSVAGLGYNEQFFGPGTRLTVL.

This clone was detected only a few times. The chain links TRBV6-1 to TRBJ1-1; a possible D gene is TRBD1 (5 bases). The germline V gene has CDR1 MNHNS and CDR2 SASEGT. Trimming took 1 base from V and 0 from J, leaving 6 bases between them. There are 14 residues in the CDR3. The CDR3 region is CASSEGTLNTEAFF. CDR3 sequence (DNA): TGTGCCAGCAGTGAAGGGACACTGAACACTGAAGCTTTCTTT.

The rearrangement joins TRBV11-2 to TRBJ2-7; TRBD2 matches at 8 bases. After removal of 6 bases from V and 2 bases from J, the junction contained 9 bases not matched to a gene. The CDR3 is 15 residues long. In germline, CDR1 is SGHAT, CDR2 FQNNGV. CDR3 DNA: TGTGCCAGCAGGTCTGTCGGGACTAGTGCCTACGAGCAGTACTTC. It specifies CASRSVGTSAYEQYF.

This clone was seen more than once but under ten times. The J gene is TRBJ2-3, the V gene TRBV5-1, with D maybe TRBD2 (6 bases). The CDR3 consists of 15 residues. V lost 0 bases and J lost 0, with 8 bases in between. CDR1 is SGHRS, CDR2 YFSETQ, per germline. Written as DNA, the CDR3 is TGCGCCAGCAGCTTGGGCGGGACTAGCACAGATACGCAGTATTTT. Translation gives CASSLGGTSTDTQYF. The full variable domain, rest sourced from reference TRBV5-1 and TRBJ2-3, is KAGVTQTPRYLIKTRGQQVTLSCSPISGHRSVSWYQQTPGQGLQFLFEYFSETQRNKGNFPGRFSGRQFSNSRSEMNVSTLELGDSALYLCASSLGGTSTDTQYFGPGTRLTVL.

The chain is built from TRBV7-9 and TRBJ2-2, with 7 nucleotides matching TRBD2. CDR1 is SEHNR and CDR2 is FQNEAQ in the germline V gene (reference sequence). J gave up 5 bases and V 0 bases, and 6 bases lay outside the gene matches. The CDR3 covers 16 residues. This CDR3 is CASSLAGGVRTGELFF. The CDR3, as DNA: TGTGCCAGCAGCTTAGCGGGAGGGGTGCGTACCGGGGAGCTGTTTTTT.

The chain uses TRBV30 and TRBJ1-1, with a weak D call TRBD1 (5 bases). The germline gives CDR1 GTSNPN, CDR2 SVGIG (reference sequence). V dropped 4 bases and J dropped 1 base, with 13 bases sitting between them. CDR3 size: 14 residues. For the CDR3, the DNA is TGTGCCTGGAACCCCGCAGGGTGGAACACTGAAGCTTTCTTT. This codes for CAWNPAGWNTEAFF.

V gene TRBV19 combines with J gene TRBJ1-5, with TRBD1 as a possible D gene (5 bases). The CDR3 is made up of 15 amino acids. The V gene's germline CDR1 is LNHDA and CDR2 SQIVND (reference sequence). Trimming removed 2 bases from V and 7 bases from J, with 15 bases in between. This CDR3 reads CASSISVRKGQPQHF. The CDR3 coding sequence is TGTGCCAGTAGTATATCGGTCCGAAAGGGGCAGCCCCAGCATTTT.

This clone was seen only a few times. The gene calls are TRBV19 and TRBJ1-4; possibly TRBD1 for D (5 bases). CDR1 and CDR2 (germline): LNHDA, SQIVND (reference sequence). V lost 3 bases, J lost 0 bases, and 11 bases lay in between. The CDR3 covers 16 residues. The CDR3 DNA follows: TGTGCCAGTAGTATCAGACAGTCTGCAACTAATGAAAAACTGTTTTTT. Protein sequence: CASSIRQSATNEKLFF.

The CDR3 bases are TGTGCCAGCAGCGTAGGTCCTCTACAAGAGACCCAGTACTTC. This translates into CASSVGPLQETQYF. V and J are TRBV9 and TRBJ2-5; D call uncertain. This CDR3 comprises 14 residues. The V gene lost 0 bases and the J gene lost 2 bases, with 8 bases spanning the gap. Germline CDR1 SGDLS, CDR2 YYNGEE.

This clone turned up a few times. The chain has TRBV30 and TRBJ2-1, with D possibly being TRBD2 (5 bases). Germline CDR1 and CDR2: GTSNPN and SVGIG (reference sequence). The CDR3 is made up of 15 amino acids. V lost 4 bases, J lost 7 bases, and 20 bases lay in between. The CDR3 sequence is CAWNSGELVVNEQFF. The CDR3 coding sequence is TGTGCCTGGAACTCCGGAGAACTAGTTGTAAATGAGCAGTTCTTC.

This clone has more than one count but fewer than ten. This chain uses TRBV11-2 with TRBJ2-7, with 7 nucleotides matching TRBD1. The V gene end was trimmed by 6 bases and the J gene end by 11 bases; junction bases not matched to a gene: 7. Per germline, CDR1 SGHAT and CDR2 FQNNGV. The CDR3 has 11 residues. CDR3 amino acids: CASRRIRGKYF. DNA of the CDR3: TGTGCCAGCAGACGAATCAGGGGGAAGTACTTC.

The gene calls are TRBV2 and TRBJ1-5; TRBD1 matches at 9 bases. V lost 3 bases and J lost 6; bases outside the gene matches: 6. This CDR3 has 15 amino acids. Germline-derived CDR1 and CDR2 are SNHLY and FYNNEI. The CDR3 reads CASSDDRGFIQPQHF. The CDR3 DNA follows: TGTGCCAGCAGTGACGACAGGGGGTTTATTCAGCCCCAGCATTTT.

This clone was found a few times. The rearrangement links TRBV7-9 to TRBJ2-1; 9 nucleotides agree with TRBD2. The CDR3 contains 16 residues. CDR1 is SEHNR and CDR2 is FQNEAQ in the germline V gene (reference sequence). The ends lost 5 bases at V and 1 base at J; junction bases unmatched: 6. This CDR3 is CASSLPREGSYNEQFF. CDR3 bases: TGTGCCAGCAGCCTCCCGCGGGAGGGATCCTACAATGAGCAGTTCTTC.